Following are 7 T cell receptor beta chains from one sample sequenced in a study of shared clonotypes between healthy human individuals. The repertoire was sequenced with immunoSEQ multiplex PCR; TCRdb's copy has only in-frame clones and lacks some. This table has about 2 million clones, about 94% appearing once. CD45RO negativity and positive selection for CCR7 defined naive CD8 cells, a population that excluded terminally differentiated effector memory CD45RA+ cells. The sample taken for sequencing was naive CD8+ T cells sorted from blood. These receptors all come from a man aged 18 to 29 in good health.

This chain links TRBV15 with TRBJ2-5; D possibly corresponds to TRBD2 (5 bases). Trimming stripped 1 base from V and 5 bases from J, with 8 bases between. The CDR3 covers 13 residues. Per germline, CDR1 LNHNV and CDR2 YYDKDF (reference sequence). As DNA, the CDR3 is TGTGCCACCAGCAGAGCTTGGGAGGAGACCCAGTACTTC. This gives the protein CATSRAWEETQYF.

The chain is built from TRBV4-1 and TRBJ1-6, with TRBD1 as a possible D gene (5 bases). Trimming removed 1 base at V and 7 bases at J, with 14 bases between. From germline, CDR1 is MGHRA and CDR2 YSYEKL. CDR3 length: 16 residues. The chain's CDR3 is CASSQGIRGFNSPLHF. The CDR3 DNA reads TGCGCCAGCAGCCAAGGTATTCGGGGGTTCAATTCACCCCTCCACTTT.

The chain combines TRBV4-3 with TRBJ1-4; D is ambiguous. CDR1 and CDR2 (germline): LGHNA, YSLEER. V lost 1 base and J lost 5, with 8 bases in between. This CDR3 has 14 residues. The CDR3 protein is CASSQVEGNEKLFF. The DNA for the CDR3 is TGCGCCAGCAGCCAAGTAGAAGGGAATGAAAAACTGTTTTTT.

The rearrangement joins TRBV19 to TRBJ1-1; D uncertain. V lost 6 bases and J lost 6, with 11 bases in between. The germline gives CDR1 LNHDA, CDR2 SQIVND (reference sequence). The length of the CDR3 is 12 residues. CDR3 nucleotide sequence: TGTGCCAGTAGCCCCATGGGCCCTGAAGCTTTCTTT. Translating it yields CASSPMGPEAFF.

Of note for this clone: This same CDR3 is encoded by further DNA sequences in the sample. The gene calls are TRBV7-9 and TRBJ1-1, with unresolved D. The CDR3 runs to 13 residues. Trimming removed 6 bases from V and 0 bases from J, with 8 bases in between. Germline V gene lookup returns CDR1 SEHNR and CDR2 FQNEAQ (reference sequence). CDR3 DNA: TGTGCCAGCAGTTCCTCTATGAACACTGAAGCTTTCTTT. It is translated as CASSSSMNTEAFF.

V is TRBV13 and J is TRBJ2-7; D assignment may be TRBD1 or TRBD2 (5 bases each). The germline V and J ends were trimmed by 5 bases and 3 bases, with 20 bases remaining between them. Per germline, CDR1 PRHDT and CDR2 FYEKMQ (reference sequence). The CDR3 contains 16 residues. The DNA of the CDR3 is TGTGCCAGCAGCCACGGGACGGATCAGCCTAGCTACGAGCAGTACTTC. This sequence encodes CASSHGTDQPSYEQYF.

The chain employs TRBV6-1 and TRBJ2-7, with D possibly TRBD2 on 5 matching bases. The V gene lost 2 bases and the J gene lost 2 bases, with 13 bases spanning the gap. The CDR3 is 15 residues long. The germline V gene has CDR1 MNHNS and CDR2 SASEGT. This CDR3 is CASSESTNPTYEQYF. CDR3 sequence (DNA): TGTGCCAGCAGTGAATCGACTAACCCCACCTACGAGCAGTACTTC.